This TCR beta chain was sequenced in a study of control samples from healthy donors and cancer patients. V lost 4 bases and J lost 5; bases outside the gene matches: 8. The CDR3 covers 15 residues. CDR1 SGHKS and CDR2 YYEKEE come from the germline V gene (reference sequence). Data came from immunoSEQ multiplex PCR; TCRdb stores just in-frame clones and leaves some out. The sample has thousands of clones, about 91% seen once. The sequence was collected from a man in his 60s with colorectal cancer. V gene TRBV5-5 combines with J gene TRBJ1-2; the match to TRBD1 covers 10 bases. The sample comprised PBMCs. CDR3 sequence reads: CASSTRTGGEYGYTF. The CDR3 DNA follows: TGTGCCAGCAGCACCCGGACAGGGGGGGAGTATGGCTACACCTTC.